These 10 T cell receptor beta chains were sequenced from one sample in a study of OX40 agonist ivuxolimab in advanced cancers. Sequencing was performed with immunoSEQ multiplex PCR; in TCRdb, only in-frame clones are kept and a portion is missing. In the table there are roughly 51,000 clones, 80% to 90% of which are singletons. Here the sequenced sample was CD4+ or CD8+ T cells sorted from blood, taken in a trial of the OX40 agonist ivuxolimab. Receptors originate from an adult with an advanced solid tumor such as melanoma, head and neck, liver or kidney cancer.

V usage is TRBV5-1 and J usage is TRBJ1-5; a possible D gene is TRBD1 (6 bases). This CDR3 region has 14 residues. V was clipped by 4 bases and J by 7 bases, with 15 bases between them. Germline V gives CDR1 SGHRS, CDR2 YFSETQ. CDR3 sequence reads: CASSPFGGGQPQHF. The CDR3 DNA is TGCGCCAGCAGCCCCTTCGGGGGCGGACAGCCCCAGCATTTT.

This chain links TRBV7-2 with TRBJ2-7; 9 bases are a match to TRBD2. Trimming removed 1 base from V and 4 bases from J; junction bases left unmatched: 5. The CDR3 extends over 15 amino acids. Germline V gives CDR1 SGHTA, CDR2 FQGNSA. This CDR3 reads CASSLEGGGAYEQYF. The CDR3 DNA is TGTGCCAGCAGCTTAGAGGGCGGGGGGGCATACGAGCAGTACTTC.

The rearrangement uses TRBV5-5 and TRBJ2-2, with 7 bases fitting TRBD1. Germline CDR1 SGHKS, CDR2 YYEKEE (reference sequence). CDR3 length equals 15 residues. V shed 0 bases, J shed 6 bases, and the junction held 5 bases outside the gene matches. DNA of the CDR3: TGTGCCAGCAGCTTGGAGGGGGCGCAGGCCGGGGAGCTGTTTTTT. The encoded protein is CASSLEGAQAGELFF.

The sample holds one count of this clone. The chain's CDR3 is CATSRARGSSYNEQFF. DNA of the CDR3: TGTGCCACCAGCAGAGCGCGAGGGAGCTCCTACAATGAGCAGTTCTTC. V is TRBV15 and J is TRBJ2-1; TRBD2 might be the D (5 bases). Germline loops: CDR1 LNHNV, CDR2 YYDKDF (reference sequence). V lost 1 base and J lost 0, with 10 bases in between. This CDR3 region has 16 residues.

The chain links TRBV5-1 to TRBJ2-5; D might be TRBD1 (6 bases). Germline CDR1 and CDR2: SGHRS and YFSETQ. Trimming left V 5 bases short and J 2 bases short, with 16 bases between. The CDR3 has 15 amino acids. The CDR3 DNA reads TGCGCCAGCAGTAATCAGGGGTCAGTTCAAGAGACCCAGTACTTC. Translating it yields CASSNQGSVQETQYF.

The chain uses TRBV7-9 and TRBJ2-7, with D uncertain. V was shortened by 5 bases and J by 6 bases, with 14 bases between the two germline ends. The CDR3 is made up of 13 amino acids. Germline CDR1 SEHNR, CDR2 FQNEAQ (reference sequence). The DNA for the CDR3 is TGTGCCAGCAGCGCTTCACCGGAGAGCGAGCAGTACTTC. This sequence encodes CASSASPESEQYF.

The chain links TRBV7-3 to TRBJ2-3; 8 bases are a match to TRBD1. Trimming cost V 5 bases and J 8 bases; bases outside gene matches: 9. The germline gives CDR1 SGHTA, CDR2 FQGTGA. The CDR3 length is 14 residues. This CDR3 is CASSPRQGAGTQYF. The CDR3 bases are TGTGCCAGCAGCCCACGTCAGGGGGCAGGTACGCAGTATTTT.

This rearrangement joins TRBV6-1 to TRBJ2-4; 11 bases line up with TRBD1. J was trimmed by 3 bases and V by 1 base; bases with no gene match: 5. The CDR3 spans 17 residues. The germline gives CDR1 MNHNS, CDR2 SASEGT. The CDR3 coding sequence is TGTGCCAGCAGTGAAGTAGGACAGGGGGCTGTCAAAAACATTCAGTACTTC. This encodes CASSEVGQGAVKNIQYF.

The genes are TRBV29-1 and TRBJ2-7, with a weak D call TRBD2 (6 bases). Per germline, CDR1 SQVTM and CDR2 ANQGSEA. Trimming took 6 bases from V and 9 from J, leaving 21 bases between them. CDR3 length: 13 residues. The CDR3 is CSVHTGVLGGQYF. CDR3 in DNA: TGCAGCGTCCATACAGGTGTTTTGGGAGGGCAGTACTTC.

The genes are TRBV6-5 and TRBJ2-7; D gene unclear. V was trimmed by 4 bases and J by 8 bases, leaving 12 bases between them. Per the germline V gene, CDR1 is MNHEY and CDR2 is SVGAGI. The CDR3 is 12 residues long. The CDR3 is CASSSQIGQQYF. Written as DNA, the CDR3 is TGTGCCAGCAGTTCACAGATCGGGCAGCAGTACTTC.